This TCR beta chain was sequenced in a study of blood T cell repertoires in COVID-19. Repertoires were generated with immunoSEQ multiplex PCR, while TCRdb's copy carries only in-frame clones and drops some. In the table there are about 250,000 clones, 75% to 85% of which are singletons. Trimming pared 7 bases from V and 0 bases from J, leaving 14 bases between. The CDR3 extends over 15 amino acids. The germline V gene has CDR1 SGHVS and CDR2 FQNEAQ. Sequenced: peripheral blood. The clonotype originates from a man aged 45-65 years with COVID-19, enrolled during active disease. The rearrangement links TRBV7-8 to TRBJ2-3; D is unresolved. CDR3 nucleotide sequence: TGTGCCAGCACCCGGCCCCGGGTTAGCACAGATACGCAGTATTTT. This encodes CASTRPRVSTDTQYF.